The source of this T cell receptor (beta chain) is a study of cytomegalovirus exposure and HLA in healthy donors. Losses at the gene ends were 0 bases for V and 8 bases for J; bases not matched to a gene: 5. CDR1 and CDR2 from the germline V gene are SGDLS and YYNGEE. The CDR3 spans 14 residues. TCRdb keeps only in-frame clones here, not all; method: immunoSEQ multiplex PCR. The sample has almost 70,000 clones; nearly 96% are singletons. J is TRBJ2-1 and V is TRBV9, with 7 bases aligning to TRBD1. The receptor's source is a woman under 30 in good health and CMV-seropositive. Material: PBMCs. The CDR3: CASSVATGVDEQFF. CDR3 nucleotide sequence: TGTGCCAGCAGCGTAGCTACAGGGGTAGATGAGCAGTTCTTC.